These 7 T cell receptor beta chains were sequenced from one sample in a study of blood T cell repertoires in COVID-19. The table came from immunoSEQ multiplex PCR; TCRdb's copy has only in-frame clones and leaves some out. The table has a few hundred thousand clones, 86% seen once. Material for sequencing was peripheral blood. These receptor sequences come from a man younger than 35 with active or convalescent COVID-19.

The chain couples TRBV7-6 to TRBJ2-3, with TRBD1 as a possible D gene (5 bases). CDR3 length: 17 residues. Between the trimmed V and J ends, which lost 0 bases and 2 bases, there was a span of 15 bases. Germline V CDR1 and CDR2: SGHVS, FNYEAQ. CDR3 coding DNA: TGTGCCAGCAGCTTAGCTGGTCAGGGTCCGGTCACAGATACGCAGTATTTT. Amino acid sequence: CASSLAGQGPVTDTQYF. The full variable domain, in which reference TRBV7-6 and TRBJ2-3 provide the parts outside the CDR3, is GAGVSQSPRYKVTKRGQDVALRCDPISGHVSLYWYRQALGQGPEFLTYFNYEAQQDKSGLPNDRFSAERPEGSISTLTIQRTEQRDSAMYRCASSLAGQGPVTDTQYFGPGTRLTVL.

The V gene is TRBV11-2, the J gene TRBJ1-4; no reliable D call. Germline loops: CDR1 SGHAT, CDR2 FQNNGV. Trimming stripped 6 bases from V and 0 bases from J, with 8 bases between. This CDR3 spans 14 amino acids. The CDR3 loop reads CASSLDATNEKLFF. The CDR3 DNA reads as TGTGCCAGCAGTCTAGATGCAACTAATGAAAAACTGTTTTTT.

This chain links TRBV6-2 or TRBV6-3 with TRBJ2-2; TRBD2 is a possible D gene (5 bases). V was trimmed by 3 bases and J by 6 bases, leaving 14 bases between them. The CDR3 runs to 15 residues. Germline V gene sequence: CDR1 MNHEY, CDR2 SVGEGT. DNA for the CDR3: TGTGCCAGCAGTTATGATTCCCGGGGTTCCGGGGAGCTGTTTTTT. It is translated as CASSYDSRGSGELFF.

The gene calls are TRBV2 and TRBJ1-2; TRBD1 is a possible D gene (6 bases). V was cut by 5 bases and J by 5 bases, with 9 bases left in between. Germline V CDR1 and CDR2: SNHLY, FYNNEI. This CDR3 has 12 amino acids. The CDR3 protein is CASSTGNYGYTF. For the CDR3, the DNA is TGTGCCAGCAGTACAGGGAATTATGGCTACACCTTC. The entire variable domain, with the rest obtained from reference TRBV2 and TRBJ1-2, is as follows: EPEVTQTPSHQVTQMGQEVILRCVPISNHLYFYWYRQILGQKVEFLVSFYNNEISEKSEIFDDQFSVERPDGSNFTLKIRSTKLEDSAMYFCASSTGNYGYTFGSGTRLTVV.

The rearrangement uses TRBV5-6 and TRBJ2-7; 10 bases agree with TRBD1. Germline V lookup: CDR1 SGHDT, CDR2 YYEEEE. V shed 10 bases, J shed 2 bases, and the junction held 9 bases outside the gene matches. This CDR3 is 14 amino acids long. CDR3 nucleotide sequence: TGTGCCCCGACCCGGGACAGGGGAACCTACGAGCAGTACTTC. It encodes CAPTRDRGTYEQYF.

The J gene is TRBJ2-7, the V gene TRBV10-3; the match to TRBD2 covers 11 bases. Germline V gives CDR1 ENHRY, CDR2 SYGVKD. This CDR3 has 13 amino acids. V lost 10 bases, J lost 5 bases, and 7 bases stayed unmatched. CDR3 protein: CATGTSGIHEQYF. As DNA, the CDR3 is TGTGCCACCGGGACTAGCGGTATCCACGAGCAGTACTTC.

The V gene is TRBV2, the J gene TRBJ1-3; 8 bases are a match to TRBD1. After removal of 6 bases from V and 3 bases from J, the junction contained 4 bases not matched to a gene. This CDR3 is built from 14 residues. Germline loops: CDR1 SNHLY, CDR2 FYNNEI. The CDR3 nucleotides are TGTGCCAGCAGGTCAGGACAGGGTGGAAACACCATATATTTT. Protein sequence: CASRSGQGGNTIYF.